Listed below are T cell receptor beta chains from one sample, sequenced in a study of Ad26.COV2.S vaccination and SARS-CoV-2 variants. Here immunoSEQ multiplex PCR was the method, and the copy in TCRdb shows in-frame clones only, minus some. The table lists 290,000 or so clones, approximately 87% of them singletons, with about 3.1% in the top ten. Sequencing was performed on peripheral blood, taken in a trial of Ad26.COV2.S vaccine versus placebo. The source is a person between 18 and 59 years old who received the Ad26.COV2.S COVID-19 vaccine or a placebo. Each CDR3 is given with its conserved first and last residue.

TRBV3-1/TRBV3-2	TRBJ2-3	CASSGRTSSTDTQYF
TRBV29-1	TRBJ2-3	CSVSGGWGTDTQYF
TRBV5-6	TRBJ2-5	CASSTTGGDETQYF
TRBV2	TRBJ1-5	CASSEQGSSRPQHF
TRBV27	TRBJ1-4	CASSGTGNGEKLFF
TRBV5-1	TRBJ2-7	CASSEGGPGLAYEQYF
TRBV10-3	TRBJ2-1	CAITRGTSGGRNNEQFF
TRBV28	TRBJ1-1	CASSLGMAVAFF
TRBV7-9	TRBJ2-2	CASSRQGTGELFF
TRBV20-1	TRBJ1-1	CSANRFSETFF